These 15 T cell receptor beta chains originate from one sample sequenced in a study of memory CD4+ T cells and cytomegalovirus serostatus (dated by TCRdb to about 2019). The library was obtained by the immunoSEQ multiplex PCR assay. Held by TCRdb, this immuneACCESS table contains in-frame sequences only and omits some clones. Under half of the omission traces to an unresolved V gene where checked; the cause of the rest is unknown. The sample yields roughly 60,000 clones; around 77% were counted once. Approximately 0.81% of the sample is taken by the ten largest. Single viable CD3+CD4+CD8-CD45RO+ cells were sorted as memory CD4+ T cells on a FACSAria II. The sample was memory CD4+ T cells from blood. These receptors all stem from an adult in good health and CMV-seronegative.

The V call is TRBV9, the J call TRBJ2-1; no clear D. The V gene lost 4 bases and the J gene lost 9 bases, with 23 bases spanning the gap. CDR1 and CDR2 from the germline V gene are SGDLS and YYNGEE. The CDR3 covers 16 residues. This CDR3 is CASSSSPGGFSGEQFF. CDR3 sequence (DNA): TGTGCCAGCAGCTCCTCCCCCGGCGGCTTCTCAGGTGAGCAGTTCTTC.

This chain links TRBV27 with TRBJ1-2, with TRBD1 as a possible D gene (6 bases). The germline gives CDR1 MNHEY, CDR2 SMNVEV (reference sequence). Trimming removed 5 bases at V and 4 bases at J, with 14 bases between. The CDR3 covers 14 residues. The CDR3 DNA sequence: TGTGCCAGCAGTACCAGGGACACCCTCTATGGCTACACCTTC. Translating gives CASSTRDTLYGYTF.

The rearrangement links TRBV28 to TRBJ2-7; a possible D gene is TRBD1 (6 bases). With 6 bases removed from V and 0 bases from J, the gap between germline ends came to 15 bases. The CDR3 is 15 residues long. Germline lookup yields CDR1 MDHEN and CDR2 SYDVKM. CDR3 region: CASSRPQGTSYEQYF. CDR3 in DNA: TGTGCCAGCAGCCGCCCACAGGGTACCTCCTACGAGCAGTACTTC.

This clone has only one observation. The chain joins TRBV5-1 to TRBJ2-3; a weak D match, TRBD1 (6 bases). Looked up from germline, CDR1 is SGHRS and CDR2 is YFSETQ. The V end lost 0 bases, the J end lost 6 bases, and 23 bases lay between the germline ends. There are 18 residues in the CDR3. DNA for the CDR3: TGCGCCAGCAGCTTGGGGCGCCCGGGACACGGGAATTTGGATACGCAGTATTTT. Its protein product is CASSLGRPGHGNLDTQYF.

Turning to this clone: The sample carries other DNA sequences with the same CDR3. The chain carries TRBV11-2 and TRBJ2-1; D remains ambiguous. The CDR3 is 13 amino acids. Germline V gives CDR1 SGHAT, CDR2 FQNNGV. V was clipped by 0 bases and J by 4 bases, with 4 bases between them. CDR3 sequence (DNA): TGTGCCAGCAGCTTAGACAGATACAATGAGCAGTTCTTC. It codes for CASSLDRYNEQFF.

In nucleotides, the CDR3 is TGTGCCAGCAGCCCTAGTTCCCAAGAGACCCAGTACTTC. Its translation is CASSPSSQETQYF. The rearrangement links TRBV11-3 to TRBJ2-5; D not resolved. Germline CDR1 SGHNT, CDR2 YENEEA. CDR3 length: 13 amino acids. Between the trimmed V and J ends, which lost 5 bases and 1 base, there was a span of 8 bases.

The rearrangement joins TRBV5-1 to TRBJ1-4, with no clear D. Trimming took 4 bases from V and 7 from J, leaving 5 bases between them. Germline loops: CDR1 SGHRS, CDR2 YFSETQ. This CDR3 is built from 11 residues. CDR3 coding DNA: TGCGCCAGCAGCCCTGGTGAAAAACTGTTTTTT. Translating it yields CASSPGEKLFF.

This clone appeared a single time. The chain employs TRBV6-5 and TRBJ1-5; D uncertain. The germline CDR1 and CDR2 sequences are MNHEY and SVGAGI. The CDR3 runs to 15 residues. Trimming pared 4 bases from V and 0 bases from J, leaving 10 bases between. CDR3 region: CASSSSFLSNQPQHF. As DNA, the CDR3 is TGTGCCAGCAGTTCTAGTTTCCTTAGCAATCAGCCCCAGCATTTT.

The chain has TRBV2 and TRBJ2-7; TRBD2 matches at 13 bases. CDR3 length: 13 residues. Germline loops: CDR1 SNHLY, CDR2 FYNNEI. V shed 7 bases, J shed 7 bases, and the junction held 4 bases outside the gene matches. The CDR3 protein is CASKGLAGFEQYF. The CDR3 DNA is TGTGCCAGCAAGGGACTAGCGGGATTTGAGCAGTACTTC.

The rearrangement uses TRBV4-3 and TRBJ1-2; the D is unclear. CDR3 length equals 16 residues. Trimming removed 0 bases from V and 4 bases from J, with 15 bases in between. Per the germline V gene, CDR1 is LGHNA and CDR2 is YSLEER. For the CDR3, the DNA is TGCGCCAGCAGCCAAGATCTGAGTCCTAACCGCTATGGCTACACCTTC. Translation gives CASSQDLSPNRYGYTF.

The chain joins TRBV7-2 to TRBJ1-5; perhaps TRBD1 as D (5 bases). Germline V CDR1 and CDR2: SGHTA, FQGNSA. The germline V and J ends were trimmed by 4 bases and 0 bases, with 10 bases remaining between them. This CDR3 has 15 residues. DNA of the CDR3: TGTGCCAGCAGCTCTCACAGGAATAGCAATCAGCCCCAGCATTTT. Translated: CASSSHRNSNQPQHF.

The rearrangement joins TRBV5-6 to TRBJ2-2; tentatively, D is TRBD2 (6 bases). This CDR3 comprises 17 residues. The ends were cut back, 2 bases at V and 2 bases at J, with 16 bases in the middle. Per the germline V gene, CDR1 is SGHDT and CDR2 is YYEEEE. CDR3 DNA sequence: TGTGCCAGCAGCTTACGACGGACCGGGACTAACACCGGGGAGCTGTTTTTT. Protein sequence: CASSLRRTGTNTGELFF.

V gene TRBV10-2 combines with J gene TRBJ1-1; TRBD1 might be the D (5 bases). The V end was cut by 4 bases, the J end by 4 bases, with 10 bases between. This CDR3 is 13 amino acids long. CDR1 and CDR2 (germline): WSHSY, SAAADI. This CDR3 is CASSVEGFTEAFF. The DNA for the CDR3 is TGCGCCAGCAGTGTGGAGGGGTTCACTGAAGCTTTCTTT.

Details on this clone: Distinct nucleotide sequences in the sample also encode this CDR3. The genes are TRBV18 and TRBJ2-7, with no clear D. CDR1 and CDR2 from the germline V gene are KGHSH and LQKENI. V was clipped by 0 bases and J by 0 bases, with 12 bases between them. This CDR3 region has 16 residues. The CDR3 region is CASSPPASHGSYEQYF. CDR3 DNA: TGTGCCAGCTCACCACCCGCGTCCCACGGCTCCTACGAGCAGTACTTC. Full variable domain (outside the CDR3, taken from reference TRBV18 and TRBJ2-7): NAGVMQNPRHLVRRRGQEARLRCSPMKGHSHVYWYRQLPEEGLKFMVYLQKENIIDESGMPKERFSAEFPKEGPSILRIQQVVRGDSAAYFCASSPPASHGSYEQYFGPGTRLTVT.

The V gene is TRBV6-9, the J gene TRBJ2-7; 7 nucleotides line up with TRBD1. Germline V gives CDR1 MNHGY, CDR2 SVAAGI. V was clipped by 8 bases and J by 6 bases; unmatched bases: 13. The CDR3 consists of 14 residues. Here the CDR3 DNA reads TGTGCCAGCCCGGACCGACAGGGTCGAATCGAGCAGTACTTC. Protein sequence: CASPDRQGRIEQYF.